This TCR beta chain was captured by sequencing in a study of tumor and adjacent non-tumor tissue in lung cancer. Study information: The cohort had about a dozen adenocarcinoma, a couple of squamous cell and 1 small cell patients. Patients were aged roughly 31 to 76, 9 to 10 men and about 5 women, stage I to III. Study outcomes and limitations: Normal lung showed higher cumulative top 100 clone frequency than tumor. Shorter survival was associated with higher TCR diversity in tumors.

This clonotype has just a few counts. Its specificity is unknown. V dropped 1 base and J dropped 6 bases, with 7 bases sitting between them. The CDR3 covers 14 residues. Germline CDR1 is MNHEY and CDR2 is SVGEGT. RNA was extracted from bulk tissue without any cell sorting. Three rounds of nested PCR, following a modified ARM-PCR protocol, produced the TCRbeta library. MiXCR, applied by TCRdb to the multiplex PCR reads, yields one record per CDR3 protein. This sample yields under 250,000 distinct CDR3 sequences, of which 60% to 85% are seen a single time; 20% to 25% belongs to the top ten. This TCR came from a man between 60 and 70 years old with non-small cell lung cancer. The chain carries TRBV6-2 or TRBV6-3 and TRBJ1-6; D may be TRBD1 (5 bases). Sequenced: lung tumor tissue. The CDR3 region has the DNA TGTGCCAGCAGTTACTTCGGGGGTAATTCACCCCTCCACTTT. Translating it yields CASSYFGGNSPLHF.